The 15 T cell receptor beta chains reported below all come from one sample, sequenced in a study of shared clonotypes between healthy human individuals. Method: immunoSEQ multiplex PCR; TCRdb's copy keeps in-frame clones and lacks some. The sample lists over a million clones; roughly 80% were seen once. Sample: memory CD4+ T cells sorted from blood. Subset indicated: CD45RA-negative fraction. These receptors were taken from a man younger than 35 in good health.

This clone is a singleton in its sample. This chain uses TRBV11-2 with TRBJ2-7; the D is unclear. This CDR3 contains 13 residues. V lost 0 bases and J lost 7, with 10 bases in between. Germline loops: CDR1 SGHAT, CDR2 FQNNGV. The DNA of the CDR3 is TGTGCCAGCAGCTTAGATCGTGTTAGGGAGCAGTACTTC. It yields the protein CASSLDRVREQYF.

The V gene is TRBV19, the J gene TRBJ2-7; D might be TRBD2 (7 bases). The length of the CDR3 is 13 residues. Trimming took off 8 bases at V and 5 bases at J, with 16 bases between the two ends. The germline CDR1 and CDR2 sequences are LNHDA and SQIVND (reference sequence). The CDR3 coding sequence is TGTGCCAGTCACGAGGGGGGGGTACACGAGCAGTACTTC. Its translation: CASHEGGVHEQYF.

Comments on this clone: Other DNA variants within this sample encode the same CDR3. The genes are TRBV5-6 and TRBJ2-7, with D perhaps matching TRBD2 (5 bases). CDR1 and CDR2 from the germline V gene are SGHDT and YYEEEE. CDR3 length equals 12 residues. Deletions cut 1 base from V and 4 bases from J, with 6 bases between. The CDR3 DNA sequence: TGTGCCAGCAGCTTGACGGGGTACGAGCAGTACTTC. It yields the protein CASSLTGYEQYF.

The chain combines TRBV9 with TRBJ2-2; TRBD2 is a possible D gene (5 bases). Per germline, CDR1 SGDLS and CDR2 YYNGEE. This CDR3 is 15 amino acids long. V was pared by 0 bases and J by 4 bases, with 10 bases between. The chain's CDR3 is CASSVAVDFTGELFF. DNA for the CDR3: TGTGCCAGCAGCGTAGCTGTGGACTTCACCGGGGAGCTGTTTTTT.

This rearrangement joins TRBV6-6 to TRBJ2-5, with 10 bases fitting TRBD1. The length of the CDR3 is 15 residues. Unmatched junction bases numbered 9, after V lost 6 bases and J lost 5 bases. Germline V gives CDR1 MNHNY, CDR2 SVGAGI (reference sequence). CDR3 coding DNA: TGTGCCAGCAGAACCGGGACAGGGGTAGGGGAGACCCAGTACTTC. This gives the protein CASRTGTGVGETQYF.

This chain joins TRBV23-1 and TRBJ2-7; tentatively, D is TRBD1 (5 bases). TRBV23-1 is given ORF status, its function remaining uncertain. CDR3 length: 17 residues. Between the trimmed V and J ends, which lost 2 bases and 4 bases, there was a span of 21 bases. In DNA form, the CDR3 reads TGCGCCAGCAGTCAACCTCACGACAGAACCAACACTTACGAGCAGTACTTC. It codes for CASSQPHDRTNTYEQYF.

Regarding this clone: A single base separates this from a much larger clone, so it may be a read error. This chain connects TRBV6-4 to TRBJ2-2; 10 nucleotides line up with TRBD2. This CDR3 contains 15 residues. V dropped 6 bases and J dropped 1; count of bases not matched to a gene: 2. Germline V lookup: CDR1 MRHNA, CDR2 SNTAGT. The CDR3 sequence is CASSRTSGNTGELFF. CDR3 DNA: TGTGCCAGCAGCAGGACTAGCGGGAACACCGGGGAGCTGTTTTTT.

The chain is built from TRBV19 and TRBJ2-7, with D hard to call. This CDR3 has 11 amino acids. Germline CDR1 and CDR2: LNHDA and SQIVND (reference sequence). Trimming removed 6 bases at V and 5 bases at J, with 8 bases between. CDR3 nucleotides: TGTGCCAGTAGGATAAGAGACGAGCAGTACTTC. It translates to CASRIRDEQYF.

The chain has TRBV30 and TRBJ1-6; D uncertain. Germline assignment: CDR1 GTSNPN and CDR2 SVGIG (reference sequence). Trimming removed 8 bases from V and 7 bases from J, with 15 bases in between. The CDR3 has 13 residues. CDR3 nucleotides: TGTGCCGGGAAGGGCGATGGAAATTCACCCCTCCACTTT. It codes for CAGKGDGNSPLHF.

Turning to this clone: Other DNA sequences in this specimen translate into the identical CDR3. The chain is built from TRBV7-2 and TRBJ1-1; 8 positions agree with TRBD1. V dropped 1 base and J dropped 4; count of bases not matched to a gene: 5. Germline V gene lookup returns CDR1 SGHTA and CDR2 FQGNSA. The CDR3 contains 15 residues. The CDR3 bases are TGTGCCAGCAGCTTAGTTCAGGGGGCGGGCACTGAAGCTTTCTTT. Encoded protein: CASSLVQGAGTEAFF.

J is TRBJ2-2 and V is TRBV9; D tentatively fits TRBD1 or TRBD2 (5 bases each). CDR3 length: 15 residues. V was trimmed by 2 bases and J by 1 base, leaving 9 bases between them. Germline loops: CDR1 SGDLS, CDR2 YYNGEE. The CDR3 nucleotides read TGTGCCAGCAGCGTCCCGGGACGGAACACCGGGGAGCTGTTTTTT. Amino acid sequence: CASSVPGRNTGELFF.

V gene TRBV9 combines with J gene TRBJ1-3, with no clear D. The germline gives CDR1 SGDLS, CDR2 YYNGEE. V lost 0 bases and J 2 bases, leaving 12 bases between the germline ends. The CDR3 is 16 residues long. Here the CDR3 DNA reads TGTGCCAGCAGCGTAGCGGCAGATCGAACTGGAAACACCATATATTTT. Its translation is CASSVAADRTGNTIYF. The variable domain in full, completed from reference TRBV9 and TRBJ1-3, reads DSGVTQTPKHLITATGQRVTLRCSPRSGDLSVYWYQQSLDQGLQFLIQYYNGEERAKGNILERFSAQQFPDLHSELNLSSLELGDSALYFCASSVAADRTGNTIYFGEGSWLTVV.

This clone has just one count. This chain connects TRBV29-1 to TRBJ1-5; D might be TRBD1 (6 bases). Trimming took off 5 bases at V and 0 bases at J, with 8 bases between the two ends. CDR1 SQVTM and CDR2 ANQGSEA come from the germline V gene. The length of the CDR3 is 13 residues. The CDR3 nucleotides are TGCAGCGTTAGCAGGGGTAGCAATCAGCCCCAGCATTTT. Translating it yields CSVSRGSNQPQHF.

The chain uses TRBV19 and TRBJ2-2; 9 bases match TRBD2. The J segment lost 0 bases and the V segment lost 4 bases, leaving 3 bases of the junction unmatched. The length of the CDR3 is 16 residues. Germline values: CDR1 LNHDA, CDR2 SQIVND (reference sequence). CDR3 DNA: TGTGCCAGTAGTAATCGACTAGCGGCGAACACCGGGGAGCTGTTTTTT. Amino acids: CASSNRLAANTGELFF. Based on the CDR3 plus reference TRBV19 and TRBJ2-2, the full variable domain is DGGITQSPKYLFRKEGQNVTLSCEQNLNHDAMYWYRQDPGQGLRLIYYSQIVNDFQKGDIAEGYSVSREKKESFPLTVTSAQKNPTAFYLCASSNRLAANTGELFFGEGSRLTVL.

The chain has TRBV5-1 and TRBJ2-3, with 9 bases that match TRBD2. J gave up 2 bases and V 3 bases, and 4 bases lay outside the gene matches. CDR1 and CDR2 (germline): SGHRS, YFSETQ. The CDR3 extends over 15 amino acids. CDR3 region: CASSSLAGPTDTQYF. The CDR3 DNA follows: TGCGCCAGCAGCTCTCTAGCGGGGCCCACAGATACGCAGTATTTT.